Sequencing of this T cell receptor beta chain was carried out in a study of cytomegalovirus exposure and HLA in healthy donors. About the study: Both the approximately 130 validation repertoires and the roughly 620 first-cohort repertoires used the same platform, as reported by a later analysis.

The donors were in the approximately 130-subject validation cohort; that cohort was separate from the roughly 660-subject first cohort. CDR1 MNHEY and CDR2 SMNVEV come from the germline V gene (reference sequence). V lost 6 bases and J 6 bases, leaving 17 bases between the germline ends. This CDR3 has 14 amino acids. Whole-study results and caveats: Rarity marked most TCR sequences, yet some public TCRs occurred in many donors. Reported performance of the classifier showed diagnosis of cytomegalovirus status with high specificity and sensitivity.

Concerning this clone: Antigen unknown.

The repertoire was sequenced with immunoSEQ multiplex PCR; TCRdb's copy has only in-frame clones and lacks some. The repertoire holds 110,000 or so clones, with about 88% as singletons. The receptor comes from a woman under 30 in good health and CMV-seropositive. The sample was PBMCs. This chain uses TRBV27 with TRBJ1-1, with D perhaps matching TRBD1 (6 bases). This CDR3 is CASRNLQGVAEAFF. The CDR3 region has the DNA TGTGCCAGCAGGAACCTACAGGGAGTTGCTGAAGCTTTCTTT.